These 5 T cell receptor beta chains share one sample of origin, sequenced in a study of T cells in Graves' hyperthyroidism and ophthalmopathy. Amplification of TCR beta CDR3 regions used RNA as the template. HTBI primers were used for first-round RT-PCR of the TCR CDR3. TCRdb analysed the multiplex PCR reads with MiXCR anew, one entry per CDR3 protein. This table holds fewer than 350,000 distinct CDR3 sequences, around 18% found once. Specimen: blood. All receptors come from a middle-aged woman with Graves' ophthalmopathy.

The J gene is TRBJ1-2, the V gene TRBV13; 7 nucleotides align to TRBD1. The CDR3 sequence is 16 residues long. The J segment lost 2 bases and the V segment lost 5 bases, leaving 11 bases of the junction unmatched. Germline V gene lookup returns CDR1 PRHDT and CDR2 FYEKMQ (reference sequence). The CDR3 spells CASSPTWDSRNYGYTF. CDR3 nucleotides: TGTGCCAGCAGCCCTACCTGGGACAGCAGGAACTATGGCTACACCTTC. The full variable domain, with the rest looked up from reference TRBV13 and TRBJ1-2, is AAGVIQSPRHLIKEKRETATLKCYPIPRHDTVYWYQQGPGQDPQFLISFYEKMQSDKGSIPDRFSAQQFSDYHSELNMSSLELGDSALYFCASSPTWDSRNYGYTFGSGTRLTVV.

The V call is TRBV6-4, the J call TRBJ2-5; TRBD1 matches at 10 bases. The trim removed 4 bases at V and 4 bases at J, leaving 6 bases unmatched. This CDR3 contains 15 residues. Germline V gene data show CDR1 as MRHNA and CDR2 as SNTAGT. The CDR3 DNA is TGTGCCAGCAGTGCACCGGGACAGGGGAGAGAGACCCAGTACTTC. It specifies CASSAPGQGRETQYF.

This clonotype has ten or more counts. The V gene is TRBV20-1, the J gene TRBJ2-3; D remains ambiguous. The CDR3 contains 14 residues. With 6 bases removed from V and 2 bases from J, the gap between germline ends came to 15 bases. In germline, CDR1 is DFQATT, CDR2 SNEGSKA (reference sequence). CDR3 DNA: TGCAGTGCCGGGCAGTTACGCATCACAGATACGCAGTATTTT. It specifies CSAGQLRITDTQYF.

This clonotype was observed at least ten times. CDR3 sequence (DNA): TGTGCCAGCAGTGCGGTTCAGGGGACTGGCTACACCTTC. The encoded protein is CASSAVQGTGYTF. The genes are TRBV2 and TRBJ1-2, with D possibly matching TRBD1 (6 bases). Germline assignment: CDR1 SNHLY and CDR2 FYNNEI. CDR3 size: 13 residues. Trimming shortened V by 4 bases and J by 7 bases, and 13 bases separated the two germline ends.

The gene calls are TRBV13 and TRBJ2-5, with 12 positions matching TRBD2. In germline, CDR1 is PRHDT, CDR2 FYEKMQ (reference sequence). This CDR3 spans 14 amino acids. J gave up 6 bases and V 4 bases, and 3 bases lay outside the gene matches. The CDR3 DNA follows: TGTGCCAGCAGCTCTCTAGCGGGAGGGAAGACCCAGTACTTC. It codes for CASSSLAGGKTQYF.